This T cell receptor beta chain was sequenced during a study of shared clonotypes between healthy human individuals. For genomic DNA, unsorted samples relied on roughly 100 million PBMCs. The unsorted PBMC replicate PCRs were performed with around 310 ng DNA, some 32,000 T cell genomes. TCRdb's table, derived via immunoSEQ multiplex PCR, lists solely in-frame clones and lacks some. Here the sample spans about 460,000 clones, roughly three quarters being singletons. The receptor's source is a woman aged 40-49 years in good health. Some clones in this sample may be carry-over from other donors' samples. The sequencing input was PBMCs.

In DNA form, the CDR3 reads TGTGCCAGCAGTTTGTTGCGGGGTAAGCAGTTCTTC. Protein product: CASSLLRGKQFF. This chain connects TRBV28 to TRBJ2-1; D might be TRBD2 (6 bases). CDR3 length: 12 residues. Germline CDR1 and CDR2: MDHEN and SYDVKM. V was pared by 3 bases and J by 11 bases, with 11 bases between. The full variable domain, rest sourced from reference TRBV28 and TRBJ2-1, is DVKVTQSSRYLVKRTGEKVFLECVQDMDHENMFWYRQDPGLGLRLIYFSYDVKMKEKGDIPEGYSVSREKKERFSLILESASTNQTSMYLCASSLLRGKQFFGPGTRLTVL.